Sequencing of this T cell receptor beta chain was carried out in a study of vaccination effects on CD4 cells after COVID-19. Across the study: Post-vaccine draws lagged the second dose by a median of 72 days.

Findings and limits, study-wide: Marked clonal contraction was seen in infection- and vaccine-induced clones late after vaccination.

Sequencing was performed with immunoSEQ multiplex PCR; in TCRdb, only in-frame clones are kept and a portion is missing. The sample comprises more than 9,000 clones, approximately 71% of which are singletons, and roughly 8.7% rests with the top ten. Viral peptide pools were used in the ViraFEST assay to expand antigen-specific CD4+ T cells, and sequencing came afterward. Culture lasted 10 days before CD4+ T cell isolation. Participants completed two doses of the BNT162b2 or mRNA-1273 vaccine. Each culture had half its medium swapped for IL-2 medium on days 3 and 7. Germline V gives CDR1 SGHRS, CDR2 YFSETQ. The CDR3 is 15 residues long. V was clipped by 0 bases and J by 4 bases, with 12 bases between them. This clone has just one count. Its antigen is not known.

Material: CD4+ T cells from PBMCs cultured with SARS-CoV-2 spike peptides, obtained after COVID-19 vaccination. The rearrangement joins TRBV5-1 to TRBJ2-3, with D unclear. The source of this sequence is a human donor who received a COVID-19 vaccine. The CDR3 bases are TGCGCCAGCAGCTTGGCCCCTGGCCAAGCAGATACGCAGTATTTT. Residues: CASSLAPGQADTQYF.